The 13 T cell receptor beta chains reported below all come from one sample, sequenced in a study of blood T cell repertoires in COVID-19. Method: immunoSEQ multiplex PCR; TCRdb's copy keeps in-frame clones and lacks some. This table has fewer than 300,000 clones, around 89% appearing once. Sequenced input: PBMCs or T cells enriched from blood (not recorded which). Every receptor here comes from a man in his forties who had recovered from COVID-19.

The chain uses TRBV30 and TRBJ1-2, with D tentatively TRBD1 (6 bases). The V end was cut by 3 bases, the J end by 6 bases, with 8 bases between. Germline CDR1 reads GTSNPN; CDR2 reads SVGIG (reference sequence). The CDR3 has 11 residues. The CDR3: CAWSRGDGYTF. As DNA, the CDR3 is TGTGCCTGGAGCAGGGGCGATGGCTACACCTTC. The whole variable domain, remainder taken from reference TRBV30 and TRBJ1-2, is SQTIHQWPATLVQPVGSPLSLECTVEGTSNPNLYWYRQAAGRGLQLLFYSVGIGQISSEVPQNLSASRPQDRQFILSSKKLLLSDSGFYLCAWSRGDGYTFGSGTRLTVV.

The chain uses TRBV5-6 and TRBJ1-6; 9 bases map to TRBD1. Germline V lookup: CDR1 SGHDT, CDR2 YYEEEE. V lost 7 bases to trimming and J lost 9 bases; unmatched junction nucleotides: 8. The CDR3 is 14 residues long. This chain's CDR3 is CASLGRDRVSPLHF. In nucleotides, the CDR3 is TGTGCCAGCTTGGGACGGGACAGGGTTTCACCCCTCCACTTT. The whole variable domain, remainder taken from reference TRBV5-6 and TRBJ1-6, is DAGVTQSPTHLIKTRGQQVTLRCSPKSGHDTVSWYQQALGQGPQFIFQYYEEEERQRGNFPDRFSGHQFPNYSSELNVNALLLGDSALYLCASLGRDRVSPLHFGNGTRLTVT.

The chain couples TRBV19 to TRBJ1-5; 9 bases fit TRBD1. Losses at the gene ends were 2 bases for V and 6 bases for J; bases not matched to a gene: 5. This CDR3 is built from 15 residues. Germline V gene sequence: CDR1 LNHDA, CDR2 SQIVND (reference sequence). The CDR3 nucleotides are TGTGCCAGTAGTATACAAAGACAGGGGGGTCAGCCCCAGCATTTT. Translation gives CASSIQRQGGQPQHF.

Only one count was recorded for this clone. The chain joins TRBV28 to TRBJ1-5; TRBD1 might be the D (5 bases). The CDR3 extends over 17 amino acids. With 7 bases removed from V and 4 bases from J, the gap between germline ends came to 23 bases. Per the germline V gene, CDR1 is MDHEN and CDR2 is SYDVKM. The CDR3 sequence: CASTTLSGGTGNQPQHF. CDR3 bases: TGTGCCAGCACTACCCTCTCCGGGGGTACTGGGAATCAGCCCCAGCATTTT.

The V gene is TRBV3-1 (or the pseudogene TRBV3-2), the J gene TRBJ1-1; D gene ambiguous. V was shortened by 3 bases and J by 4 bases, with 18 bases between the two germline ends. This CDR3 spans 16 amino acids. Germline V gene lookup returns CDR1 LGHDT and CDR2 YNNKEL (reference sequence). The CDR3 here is CASSQRESFRATEAFF. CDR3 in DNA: TGTGCCAGCAGCCAGAGGGAAAGTTTTCGGGCCACTGAAGCTTTCTTT.

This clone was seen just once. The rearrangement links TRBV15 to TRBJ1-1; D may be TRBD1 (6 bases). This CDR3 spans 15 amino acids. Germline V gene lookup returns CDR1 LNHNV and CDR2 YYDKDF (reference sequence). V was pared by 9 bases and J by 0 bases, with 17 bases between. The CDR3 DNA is TGTGCCACTGGGGGCAGGAATAAAATGAACACTGAAGCTTTCTTT. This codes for CATGGRNKMNTEAFF.

Here the CDR3 reads CASSSGGAVTQYF. The CDR3 DNA follows: TGTGCCAGCAGCTCAGGGGGCGCGGTGACCCAGTACTTC. The chain links TRBV28 to TRBJ2-5, with 8 bases aligning to TRBD1. V shed 6 bases, J shed 7 bases, and the junction held 7 bases outside the gene matches. Germline V gene lookup returns CDR1 MDHEN and CDR2 SYDVKM. The CDR3 runs to 13 residues.

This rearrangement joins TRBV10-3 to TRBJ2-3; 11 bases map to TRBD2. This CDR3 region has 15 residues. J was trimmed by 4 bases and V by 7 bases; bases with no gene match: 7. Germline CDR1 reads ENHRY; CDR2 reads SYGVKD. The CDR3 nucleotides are TGTGCCATCAAAGATAGCGGGAGGGTCTCAGATACGCAGTATTTT. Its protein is CAIKDSGRVSDTQYF.

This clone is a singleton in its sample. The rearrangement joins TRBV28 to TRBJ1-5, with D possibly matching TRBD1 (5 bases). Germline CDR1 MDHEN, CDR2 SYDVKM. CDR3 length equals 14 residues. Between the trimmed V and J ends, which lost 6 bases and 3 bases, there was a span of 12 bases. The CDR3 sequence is CASRSDSLNQPQHF. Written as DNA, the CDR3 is TGTGCCAGCAGATCTGACAGCCTCAATCAGCCCCAGCATTTT.

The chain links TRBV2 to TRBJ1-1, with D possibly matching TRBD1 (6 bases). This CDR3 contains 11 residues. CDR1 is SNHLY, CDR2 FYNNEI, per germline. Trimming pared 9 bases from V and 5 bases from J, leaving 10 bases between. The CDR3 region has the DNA TGTGCCAGTACAGGGTGGACTGAAGCTTTCTTT. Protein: CASTGWTEAFF.

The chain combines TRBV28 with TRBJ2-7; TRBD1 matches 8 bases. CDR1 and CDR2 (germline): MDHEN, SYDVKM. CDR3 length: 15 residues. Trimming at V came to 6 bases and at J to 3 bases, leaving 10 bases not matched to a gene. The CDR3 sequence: CASRDRQGTLYEQYF. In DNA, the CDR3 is TGTGCCAGCAGAGATAGACAGGGGACCCTCTACGAGCAGTACTTC. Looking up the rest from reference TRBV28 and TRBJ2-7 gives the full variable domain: DVKVTQSSRYLVKRTGEKVFLECVQDMDHENMFWYRQDPGLGLRLIYFSYDVKMKEKGDIPEGYSVSREKKERFSLILESASTNQTSMYLCASRDRQGTLYEQYFGPGTRLTVT.

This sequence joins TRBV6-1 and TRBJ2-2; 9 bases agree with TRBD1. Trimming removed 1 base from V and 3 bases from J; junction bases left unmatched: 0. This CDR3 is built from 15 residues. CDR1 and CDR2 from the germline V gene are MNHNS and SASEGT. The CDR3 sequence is CASSEGTGDTGELFF. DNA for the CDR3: TGTGCCAGCAGTGAAGGGACAGGGGACACCGGGGAGCTGTTTTTT.

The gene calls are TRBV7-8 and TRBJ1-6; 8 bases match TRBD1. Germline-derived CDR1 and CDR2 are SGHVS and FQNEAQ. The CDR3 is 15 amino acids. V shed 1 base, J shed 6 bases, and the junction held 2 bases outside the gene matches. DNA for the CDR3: TGTGCCAGCAGCTTAGAGGACAGGGTTAATTCACCCCTCCACTTT. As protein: CASSLEDRVNSPLHF.